Following are 24 T cell receptor beta chains from one sample sequenced in a study of blood T cell repertoires in COVID-19. Profiled with immunoSEQ multiplex PCR; TCRdb holds only in-frame clones, not every one. The sample gives hundreds of thousands of clones, around 90% of which show up once; around 6.5% is in the top ten. Specimen: peripheral blood. The receptor source for this set is a man aged 60 to 75 who had recovered from COVID-19.

The chain carries TRBV24-1 and TRBJ2-3; perhaps TRBD1 as D (6 bases). The length of the CDR3 is 13 residues. V was cut by 4 bases and J by 7 bases, with 11 bases left in between. The V gene's germline CDR1 is KGHDR and CDR2 SFDVKD. The DNA for the CDR3 is TGTGCCACCAGTGACCAGGGGACACATACGCAGTATTTT. Amino acids: CATSDQGTHTQYF.

The chain uses TRBV2 and TRBJ2-3; 13 positions match TRBD2. This CDR3 region has 18 residues. The germline V gene has CDR1 SNHLY and CDR2 FYNNEI. The J segment lost 3 bases and the V segment lost 5 bases, leaving 11 bases of the junction unmatched. The CDR3 DNA reads TGTGCCAGCAGTCGGACCGGGACTAGCGGGATGAGGACAGATACGCAGTATTTT. Protein: CASSRTGTSGMRTDTQYF.

J is TRBJ2-5 and V is TRBV10-3, with D possibly matching TRBD1 (6 bases). This CDR3 has 11 residues. The V end lost 8 bases, the J end lost 4 bases, and 8 bases lay between the germline ends. CDR1 ENHRY and CDR2 SYGVKD come from the germline V gene. Here the CDR3 DNA reads TGTGCCATCGGGGGCGGAGAGACCCAGTACTTC. Its translation: CAIGGGETQYF.

This chain connects TRBV18 to TRBJ2-1; D remains ambiguous. Looked up from germline, CDR1 is KGHSH and CDR2 is LQKENI. The CDR3 consists of 17 residues. V lost 2 bases and J lost 0, with 14 bases in between. For the CDR3, the DNA is TGTGCCAGCTCACCAATTCTTGGCGGTAGCTCCTACAATGAGCAGTTCTTC. Translating it yields CASSPILGGSSYNEQFF.

CDR3 in amino acids: CASSLNSGTQETQYF. The CDR3 DNA sequence: TGTGCCAGCAGTTTAAATAGCGGTACTCAAGAGACCCAGTACTTC. The chain joins TRBV28 to TRBJ2-5; tentative D call: TRBD2 (6 bases). V lost 2 bases, J lost 2 bases, and 12 bases lay in between. Germline V CDR1 and CDR2: MDHEN, SYDVKM. This CDR3 is built from 15 residues.

This chain uses TRBV19 with TRBJ1-5, with D unresolved. The germline gives CDR1 LNHDA, CDR2 SQIVND (reference sequence). The CDR3 extends over 15 amino acids. V gave up 1 base and J gave up 1 base, with 8 bases separating them. CDR3 loop: CASSIVVESNQPQHF. DNA of the CDR3: TGTGCCAGTAGTATAGTGGTAGAGAGCAATCAGCCCCAGCATTTT.

The genes are TRBV6-5 and TRBJ1-1; D unresolved. Germline lookup yields CDR1 MNHEY and CDR2 SVGAGI. CDR3 length: 15 amino acids. Trimming took 4 bases from V and 1 from J, leaving 13 bases between them. In DNA, the CDR3 is TGTGCCAGCAGTTGGTCTAGGAGTTCGAACACTGAAGCTTTCTTT. Translated: CASSWSRSSNTEAFF.

This rearrangement joins TRBV5-6 to TRBJ1-2; D uncertain. The V gene's germline CDR1 is SGHDT and CDR2 YYEEEE. Between the trimmed V and J ends, which lost 2 bases and 8 bases, there was a span of 13 bases. The CDR3 totals 13 residues. CDR3 nucleotide sequence: TGTGCCAGCAGCTTTACTTTAAGTTACGGCTACACCTTC. Its translation: CASSFTLSYGYTF. Full variable domain (remainder filled in from reference TRBV5-6 and TRBJ1-2): DAGVTQSPTHLIKTRGQQVTLRCSPKSGHDTVSWYQQALGQGPQFIFQYYEEEERQRGNFPDRFSGHQFPNYSSELNVNALLLGDSALYLCASSFTLSYGYTFGSGTRLTVV.

This clone has only one observation. The rearrangement uses TRBV9 and TRBJ2-3, with 11 nucleotides matching TRBD2. There are 17 residues in the CDR3. Germline V CDR1 and CDR2: SGDLS, YYNGEE. J was trimmed by 7 bases and V by 0 bases; bases with no gene match: 10. The CDR3: CASSVDAQASGRNTQYF. In DNA, the CDR3 is TGTGCCAGCAGCGTAGATGCCCAGGCTAGCGGGAGGAATACGCAGTATTTT.

A few counts support this clone. This chain uses TRBV12-3 or TRBV12-4 with TRBJ2-5; D perhaps matches TRBD1 (5 bases). This CDR3 spans 13 amino acids. With 4 bases removed from V and 3 bases from J, the gap between germline ends came to 9 bases. The CDR3 DNA sequence: TGTGCCAGCAGTTATGGGGCCAAAGAGACCCAGTACTTC. This gives the protein CASSYGAKETQYF.

A single count supports this clone. The chain has TRBV10-3 and TRBJ2-5; 8 nucleotides match TRBD1. The CDR3 has 14 amino acids. CDR1 is ENHRY and CDR2 is SYGVKD in the germline V gene. J lost 2 bases, V lost 5 bases, and 4 bases had no gene match. The CDR3 spells CAISHGTGQETQYF. In DNA form, the CDR3 reads TGTGCCATCAGTCATGGGACAGGACAAGAGACCCAGTACTTC.

The chain joins TRBV28 to TRBJ1-4, with a tentative D call TRBD1 (5 bases). Germline V gene sequence: CDR1 MDHEN, CDR2 SYDVKM. The CDR3 runs 14 residues. V lost 2 bases, J lost 8 bases, and 12 bases lay in between. The CDR3 DNA follows: TGTGCCAGCAGTTTACCAGGACAAAAGGAAAAACTGTTTTTT. Its protein is CASSLPGQKEKLFF.

This rearrangement joins TRBV7-2 to TRBJ2-2; D remains ambiguous. The length of the CDR3 is 14 residues. In germline, CDR1 is SGHTA, CDR2 FQGNSA. Trimming shortened V by 2 bases and J by 1 base, and 5 bases separated the two germline ends. The CDR3 spells CASSLTENTGELFF. CDR3 bases: TGTGCCAGCAGCTTAACAGAGAACACCGGGGAGCTGTTTTTT.

The chain recombines TRBV5-1 with TRBJ2-1; 14 bases fit TRBD2. This CDR3 spans 16 amino acids. Trimming took 2 bases from V and 8 from J; bases not matched to a gene: 6. The germline CDR1 and CDR2 sequences are SGHRS and YFSETQ. This CDR3 is CASSFGTSGSIDEQFF. CDR3 coding DNA: TGCGCCAGCAGCTTCGGGACTAGCGGGAGCATCGATGAGCAGTTCTTC.

V gene TRBV2 combines with J gene TRBJ2-7; 12 positions agree with TRBD2. CDR1 is SNHLY and CDR2 is FYNNEI in the germline V gene. This CDR3 contains 16 residues. With 4 bases clipped from V and 4 bases from J, the junction kept 8 bases outside the gene matches. DNA for the CDR3: TGTGCCAGCAGTGTGGCAAGACTAGCGGGAGTGTACGAGCAGTACTTC. Amino acid sequence: CASSVARLAGVYEQYF. The full variable domain, completed using reference TRBV2 and TRBJ2-7, is EPEVTQTPSHQVTQMGQEVILRCVPISNHLYFYWYRQILGQKVEFLVSFYNNEISEKSEIFDDQFSVERPDGSNFTLKIRSTKLEDSAMYFCASSVARLAGVYEQYFGPGTRLTVT.

This chain connects TRBV18 to TRBJ2-5; 7 bases agree with TRBD2. Germline V lookup: CDR1 KGHSH, CDR2 LQKENI. The V segment lost 8 bases and the J segment 3 bases; nucleotides outside the gene matches: 3. CDR3 length equals 12 residues. The CDR3 nucleotides read TGTGCCAGCCGGGGGGTAGAAGAGACCCAGTACTTC. This sequence encodes CASRGVEETQYF.

V gene TRBV7-3 combines with J gene TRBJ2-7; 12 bases map to TRBD2. This CDR3 contains 15 residues. Losses at the gene ends were 2 bases for V and 4 bases for J; bases not matched to a gene: 3. Per germline, CDR1 SGHTA and CDR2 FQGTGA. CDR3: CASSLLAGGQYEQYF. Here the CDR3 DNA reads TGTGCCAGCAGCTTACTAGCGGGGGGGCAGTACGAGCAGTACTTC.

This chain uses TRBV19 with TRBJ1-2; TRBD1 agrees at 7 bases. Germline V gives CDR1 LNHDA, CDR2 SQIVND (reference sequence). V lost 5 bases and J lost 6; bases outside the gene matches: 9. This CDR3 comprises 14 residues. Here the CDR3 reads CASSATGIPNGYTF. The CDR3 nucleotides are TGTGCCAGTAGTGCGACAGGGATACCCAATGGCTACACCTTC.

The gene calls are TRBV9 and TRBJ2-7; D uncertain. The CDR3 is 14 residues long. The V gene's germline CDR1 is SGDLS and CDR2 YYNGEE. Trimming shortened V by 3 bases and J by 0 bases, and 10 bases separated the two germline ends. CDR3 loop: CASSGFSNSYEQYF. The CDR3 bases are TGTGCCAGCAGCGGATTCAGTAACTCCTACGAGCAGTACTTC.

The chain carries TRBV29-1 and TRBJ2-5, with TRBD2 as a possible D gene (6 bases). CDR3 size: 12 residues. Germline lookup yields CDR1 SQVTM and CDR2 ANQGSEA. V was shortened by 7 bases and J by 5 bases, with 14 bases between the two germline ends. CDR3 amino acids: CSGGREVETQYF. As DNA, the CDR3 is TGCAGCGGGGGCAGGGAGGTGGAGACCCAGTACTTC.

This clone was seen a few times. The rearrangement links TRBV30 to TRBJ1-3; no reliable D call. The V end was cut by 4 bases, the J end by 0 bases, with 4 bases between. The CDR3 length is 12 residues. The germline CDR1 and CDR2 sequences are GTSNPN and SVGIG (reference sequence). The CDR3: CAWKLSGNTIYF. In DNA form, the CDR3 reads TGTGCCTGGAAGCTCTCTGGAAACACCATATATTTT.

The sample holds one count of this clone. This chain uses TRBV10-3 with TRBJ1-2; TRBD1 matches at 9 bases. The CDR3 loop spans 16 amino acids. Germline V CDR1 and CDR2: ENHRY, SYGVKD. Trimming took 6 bases from V and 4 from J; bases not matched to a gene: 12. The CDR3 reads CAISPGTGNVIYGYTF. For the CDR3, the DNA is TGTGCCATCAGCCCTGGGACAGGGAATGTAATCTATGGCTACACCTTC.

The chain couples TRBV6-2 or TRBV6-3 to TRBJ2-1, with TRBD1 identical over 7 bases. Germline lookup yields CDR1 MNHEY and CDR2 SVGEGT. Trimming removed 4 bases from V and 8 bases from J; junction bases left unmatched: 17. The CDR3 runs to 17 residues. The CDR3 here is CASSFLTTGEISHEQFF. CDR3 DNA: TGTGCCAGCAGTTTCCTAACTACAGGGGAGATTAGCCATGAGCAGTTCTTC.

The chain joins TRBV14 to TRBJ2-4; TRBD1 agrees at 7 bases. The CDR3 contains 17 residues. Trimming at V came to 1 base and at J to 4 bases, leaving 10 bases not matched to a gene. From germline, CDR1 is SGHDN and CDR2 FVKESK. The CDR3 sequence: CASSQGPGTAAKNIQYF. The DNA of the CDR3 is TGTGCCAGCAGCCAAGGACCTGGGACAGCAGCAAAAAACATTCAGTACTTC.